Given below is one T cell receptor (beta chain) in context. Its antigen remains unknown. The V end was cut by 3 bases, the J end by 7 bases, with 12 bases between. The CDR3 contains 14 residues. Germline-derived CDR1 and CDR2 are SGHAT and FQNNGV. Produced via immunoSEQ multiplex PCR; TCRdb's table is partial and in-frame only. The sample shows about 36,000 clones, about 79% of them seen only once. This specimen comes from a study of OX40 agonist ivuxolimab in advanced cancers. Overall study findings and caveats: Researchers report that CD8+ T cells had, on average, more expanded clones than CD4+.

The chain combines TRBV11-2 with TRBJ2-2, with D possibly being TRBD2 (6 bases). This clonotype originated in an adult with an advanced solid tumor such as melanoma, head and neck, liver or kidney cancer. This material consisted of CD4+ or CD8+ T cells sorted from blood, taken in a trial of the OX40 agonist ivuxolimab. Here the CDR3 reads CASSLAPGDGELFF. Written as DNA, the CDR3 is TGTGCCAGCAGCTTGGCACCGGGAGACGGGGAGCTGTTTTTT.